One sample yielded the 19 T cell receptor beta chains listed below, sequenced in a study of cytomegalovirus exposure and HLA in healthy donors. Assay: immunoSEQ multiplex PCR; the TCRdb copy retains only in-frame clones and omits some. The data show roughly 62,000 clones, with around 94% seen just once and under 2.5% held by the top ten. The sequenced sample consisted of PBMCs. The receptor source for this set is a man between 18 and 29 years old in good health and CMV-seronegative.

For the CDR3, the DNA is TGTGCCAGCAGTCAGCTAGCGGGAGTCTCCGGGGAGCTGTTTTTT. This translates into CASSQLAGVSGELFF. J is TRBJ2-2 and V is TRBV28; 10 bases are shared with TRBD2. The CDR3 spans 15 residues. V gave up 5 bases and J gave up 6 bases; unmatched junction bases: 6. The germline V gene encodes CDR1 MDHEN and CDR2 SYDVKM. Using reference TRBV28 and TRBJ2-2 for the parts outside the CDR3, the full variable domain is DVKVTQSSRYLVKRTGEKVFLECVQDMDHENMFWYRQDPGLGLRLIYFSYDVKMKEKGDIPEGYSVSREKKERFSLILESASTNQTSMYLCASSQLAGVSGELFFGEGSRLTVL.

The chain joins TRBV7-2 to TRBJ1-5; D not resolved. V lost 1 base, J lost 5 bases, and 12 bases lay in between. This CDR3 has 15 amino acids. Per germline, CDR1 SGHTA and CDR2 FQGNSA. The CDR3 here is CASSLVPDSDQPQHF. CDR3 nucleotides: TGTGCCAGCAGCTTAGTCCCAGACTCGGATCAGCCCCAGCATTTT. Full variable domain (outside the CDR3, taken from reference TRBV7-2 and TRBJ1-5): GAGVSQSPSNKVTEKGKDVELRCDPISGHTALYWYRQSLGQGLEFLIYFQGNSAPDKSGLPSDRFSAERTGGSVSTLTIQRTQQEDSAVYLCASSLVPDSDQPQHFGDGTRLSIL.

This chain connects TRBV27 to TRBJ2-1, with TRBD2 matching 11 bases. Germline CDR1 is MNHEY and CDR2 is SMNVEV (reference sequence). This CDR3 has 15 amino acids. V was clipped by 4 bases and J by 6 bases; unmatched bases: 5. The CDR3 loop reads CASSSGTSGPNEQFF. In DNA, the CDR3 is TGTGCCAGCAGTTCCGGGACTAGCGGCCCCAATGAGCAGTTCTTC.

In regard to this clone: The junction differs from germline at one of its ends, possibly a read error. The chain joins TRBV2 to TRBJ2-4; the match to TRBD2 covers 13 bases. Germline V gene data show CDR1 as SNHLY and CDR2 as FYNNEI. The CDR3 covers 15 residues. The CDR3 here is CASSESQTSGRSRPF. The CDR3 region has the DNA TGTGCCAGCAGTGAGTCCCAGACTAGCGGGAGGTCCCGTCCTTTC.

This clone was seen a single time. CDR3 DNA: TGTGCCAGCAGCTTGGCAGCAACTAATGAAAAACTGTTTTTT. This sequence encodes CASSLAATNEKLFF. V is TRBV5-4 and J is TRBJ1-4, with D unclear. Trimming took off 0 bases at V and 0 bases at J, with 3 bases between the two ends. The germline gives CDR1 SGHNT, CDR2 YYREEE (reference sequence). This CDR3 spans 14 amino acids.

This clone was counted once. The chain recombines TRBV7-9 with TRBJ1-1; D gene ambiguous. The CDR3 extends over 16 amino acids. CDR1 and CDR2 (germline): SEHNR, FQNEAQ (reference sequence). Trimming removed 2 bases at V and 4 bases at J, with 17 bases between. Here the CDR3 DNA reads TGTGCCAGCAGCTTAACCTCAGTAAAAGGGAGCACTGAAGCTTTCTTT. It specifies CASSLTSVKGSTEAFF.

The genes are TRBV21-1 and TRBJ2-2; the table assigns TRBD2, which was not confirmed against the DNA. TRBV21-1 is a listed pseudogene. The CDR3 loop spans 16 amino acids. The CDR3 DNA follows: TGTGCCAGCAGCCTGACTAGCGTCGTTGGCACCGGGGAGCTGTTTTTT. This encodes CASSLTSVVGTGELFF.

This chain connects TRBV7-9 to TRBJ2-3; TRBD2 is a possible D gene (6 bases). Trimming cost V 5 bases and J 3 bases, with 15 bases left between them. CDR3 size: 15 residues. Germline values: CDR1 SEHNR, CDR2 FQNEAQ (reference sequence). CDR3 loop: CASSITGLETDTQYF. CDR3 coding DNA: TGTGCCAGCAGCATAACGGGACTCGAGACAGATACGCAGTATTTT.

The gene calls are TRBV7-2 and TRBJ2-2; 7 positions match TRBD2. Trimming at V came to 7 bases and at J to 2 bases, leaving 10 bases not matched to a gene. The length of the CDR3 is 16 residues. CDR1 is SGHTA and CDR2 is FQGNSA in the germline V gene. The CDR3 loop is CASTPRGVANTGELFF. CDR3 DNA sequence: TGTGCCAGCACCCCCCGGGGGGTGGCCAACACCGGGGAGCTGTTTTTT.

The J gene is TRBJ2-7, the V gene TRBV29-1, with D tentatively TRBD2 (5 bases). Trimming shortened V by 5 bases and J by 6 bases, and 14 bases separated the two germline ends. Germline V gene sequence: CDR1 SQVTM, CDR2 ANQGSEA. CDR3 length: 12 amino acids. The CDR3 sequence is CSVNEGASEQYF. DNA of the CDR3: TGCAGCGTTAATGAGGGAGCCAGCGAGCAGTACTTC.

The chain recombines TRBV15 with TRBJ1-4, with D hard to call. The V end was cut by 2 bases, the J end by 5 bases, with 9 bases between. CDR3 length: 14 amino acids. Germline CDR1 is LNHNV and CDR2 is YYDKDF (reference sequence). CDR3 sequence: CATSRRGPNEKLFF. CDR3 in DNA: TGTGCCACCAGCAGAAGAGGGCCCAATGAAAAACTGTTTTTT.

V gene TRBV13 combines with J gene TRBJ1-1; no firm D call. Germline V gene sequence: CDR1 PRHDT, CDR2 FYEKMQ (reference sequence). The CDR3 is made up of 13 amino acids. V lost 5 bases and J 0 bases, leaving 7 bases between the germline ends. The CDR3 loop is CASSRYLNTEAFF. DNA for the CDR3: TGTGCCAGCAGCCGGTACTTGAACACTGAAGCTTTCTTT.

The gene calls are TRBV15 and TRBJ2-7, with D possibly TRBD2 on 7 matching bases. The ends were cut back, 3 bases at V and 5 bases at J, with 23 bases in the middle. The CDR3 runs 17 residues. In germline, CDR1 is LNHNV, CDR2 YYDKDF (reference sequence). The chain's CDR3 is CATSRRGGSGELNEQYF. The CDR3, as DNA: TGTGCCACCAGCAGGAGGGGGGGATCGGGAGAGTTAAACGAGCAGTACTTC.

This chain connects TRBV19 to TRBJ2-6; TRBD2 agrees at 8 bases. Trimming took 10 bases from V and 4 from J; bases not matched to a gene: 6. The CDR3 is 14 residues long. Germline-derived CDR1 and CDR2 are LNHDA and SQIVND (reference sequence). Here the CDR3 reads CATRLAGGANVLTF. The DNA of the CDR3 is TGTGCCACGAGGCTAGCGGGCGGGGCCAACGTCCTGACTTTC.

The chain recombines TRBV18 with TRBJ1-2; D is uncertain. Trimming stripped 6 bases from V and 0 bases from J, with 14 bases between. The length of the CDR3 is 15 residues. The germline V gene has CDR1 KGHSH and CDR2 LQKENI. Written as DNA, the CDR3 is TGTGCCAGCTCTCCTCAAGCCGTAGCTAACTATGGCTACACCTTC. As protein: CASSPQAVANYGYTF.

V and J are TRBV6-1 and TRBJ2-7; unclear D gene. Trimming pared 11 bases from V and 0 bases from J, leaving 11 bases between. CDR1 is MNHNS and CDR2 is SASEGT in the germline V gene. The CDR3 is 12 residues long. This CDR3 is CAAARFSYEQYF. The CDR3 bases are TGTGCCGCAGCGAGGTTCTCCTACGAGCAGTACTTC.

The chain couples TRBV7-9 to TRBJ1-2; D gene unclear. Trimming took 4 bases from V and 4 from J, leaving 16 bases between them. Germline CDR1 and CDR2: SEHNR and FQNEAQ (reference sequence). The CDR3 extends over 15 amino acids. The CDR3 here is CASSSPSSVPYGYTF. CDR3 in DNA: TGTGCCAGCAGCTCCCCGTCATCAGTACCCTATGGCTACACCTTC.

V and J are TRBV27 and TRBJ1-5, with 8 bases lining up with TRBD1. Germline V gene data show CDR1 as MNHEY and CDR2 as SMNVEV (reference sequence). This CDR3 region has 15 residues. The junction had 5 bases not matched to a gene; V was cut back by 2 bases and J by 5 bases. The CDR3: CASSLETGGHQPQHF. The DNA for the CDR3 is TGTGCCAGCAGTTTAGAAACAGGGGGACATCAGCCCCAGCATTTT.

On this clone: At one boundary the junction diverges from the germline segment, which might be a read error. Here the CDR3 DNA reads TGTGTCAGCAGTGAAAGCGCGCGGTATGAACCCTACGAGCAGTACTTC. Protein sequence: CVSSESARYEPYEQYF. J is TRBJ2-7 and V is TRBV6-1; no firm D call. The CDR3 loop spans 16 amino acids. Germline assignment: CDR1 MNHNS and CDR2 SASEGT.